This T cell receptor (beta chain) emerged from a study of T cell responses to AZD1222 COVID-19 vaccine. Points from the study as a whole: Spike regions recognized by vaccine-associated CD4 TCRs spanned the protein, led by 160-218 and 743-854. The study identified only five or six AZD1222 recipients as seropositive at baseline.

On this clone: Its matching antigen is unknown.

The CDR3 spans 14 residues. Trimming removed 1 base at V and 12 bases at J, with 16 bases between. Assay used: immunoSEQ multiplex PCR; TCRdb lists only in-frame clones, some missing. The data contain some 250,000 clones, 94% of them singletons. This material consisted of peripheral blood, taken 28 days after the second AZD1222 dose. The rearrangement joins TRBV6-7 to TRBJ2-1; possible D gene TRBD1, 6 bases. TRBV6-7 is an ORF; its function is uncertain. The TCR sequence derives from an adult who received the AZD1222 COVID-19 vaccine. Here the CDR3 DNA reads TGTGCCAGCAGTTACTGGGGGACGCCCAGGGGGCAGTTCTTC. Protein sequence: CASSYWGTPRGQFF.